What follows describes a single T cell receptor beta chain. These data originate in a study of T cells expressing NK-cell markers. Germline V gene data show CDR1 as PRHDT and CDR2 as FYEKMQ (reference sequence). The CDR3 spans 14 residues. After re-calling the 5' RACE reads, TCRdb lists one entry per CDR3 protein, DNA absent. The ten top clones account for roughly 21%, within a sample of about 190,000 distinct CDR3 sequences. The clonotype originates from a man aged 18-70 years in good health. This rearrangement joins TRBV13 to TRBJ2-7; absent DNA, TCRdb's TRBD2 call cannot be checked. Sequenced input: blood T cells: a sorted CD56 or NKG2C T cell subset, CD4+ or CD8+ T cells, or bulk PBMC T cells (not recorded which). The CDR3 loop is CASSEGLENRVKYF. The variable domain in full, with the rest retrieved from reference TRBV13 and TRBJ2-7, is AAGVIQSPRHLIKEKRETATLKCYPIPRHDTVYWYQQGPGQDPQFLISFYEKMQSDKGSIPDRFSAQQFSDYHSELNMSSLELGDSALYFCASSEGLENRVKYFGPGTRLTVT.